These 5 T cell receptor beta chains were all obtained from the same sample, sequenced in a study of shared clonotypes between healthy human individuals. Data came from immunoSEQ multiplex PCR; TCRdb stores just in-frame clones and leaves some out. The table records hundreds of thousands of clones, 73% of them present only once. Sequencing used memory CD4+ T cells sorted from blood. The sample's subset: CD45RA-negative fraction. These receptors were obtained from a woman under 40 in good health.

J is TRBJ2-2 and V is TRBV28; 9 bases match TRBD2. The germline gives CDR1 MDHEN, CDR2 SYDVKM. V was clipped by 7 bases and J by 11 bases; unmatched bases: 5. The CDR3 runs 12 residues. The CDR3 coding sequence is TGTGCCAGCAAGACTAGCGGACGTGAGCTGTTTTTT. It translates to CASKTSGRELFF.

Regarding this clone: The likely explanation is a read error, given a far larger clone one base away. The V and J genes are TRBV4-2 and TRBJ2-5; D unresolved. The germline V gene has CDR1 LGHNA and CDR2 YNFKEQ. With 2 bases removed from V and 4 bases from J, the gap between germline ends came to 11 bases. The CDR3 length is 14 residues. CDR3 sequence: CASSQQEMGETQYF. CDR3 bases: TGTGCCAGCAGCCAACAGGAGATGGGAGAGACCCAGTACTTC.

This clone came up many times. The V call is TRBV19, the J call TRBJ2-1, with TRBD2 matching 8 bases. The CDR3 extends over 13 amino acids. Germline CDR1 reads LNHDA; CDR2 reads SQIVND (reference sequence). V was clipped by 5 bases and J by 6 bases; unmatched bases: 3. The CDR3 sequence: CASSGAGGNEQFF. The DNA of the CDR3 is TGTGCCAGTAGTGGGGCGGGAGGCAATGAGCAGTTCTTC.

This clone was recorded a few times. This sample includes further DNA sequences coding for the same CDR3. CDR3 region: CASSILAGQSYEQYF. CDR3 nucleotides: TGTGCCAGTAGTATCCTGGCGGGACAGTCCTACGAGCAGTACTTC. This rearrangement joins TRBV19 to TRBJ2-7; D perhaps matches TRBD1 (7 bases). The CDR3 covers 15 residues. The germline V gene encodes CDR1 LNHDA and CDR2 SQIVND (reference sequence). Trimming pared 3 bases from V and 1 base from J, leaving 13 bases between.

The table lists this clone with a count of one. This rearrangement joins TRBV28 to TRBJ2-3, with 8 bases matching TRBD2. V was clipped by 5 bases and J by 5 bases; unmatched bases: 12. CDR3 size: 16 residues. Germline loops: CDR1 MDHEN, CDR2 SYDVKM. The CDR3 loop reads CASSPPAGRALDTQYF. The CDR3, as DNA: TGTGCCAGCAGTCCCCCCGCCGGGAGGGCCTTAGATACGCAGTATTTT. Complete variable domain (other parts from reference TRBV28 and TRBJ2-3): DVKVTQSSRYLVKRTGEKVFLECVQDMDHENMFWYRQDPGLGLRLIYFSYDVKMKEKGDIPEGYSVSREKKERFSLILESASTNQTSMYLCASSPPAGRALDTQYFGPGTRLTVL.